The T cell receptor (beta chain) described here comes from a study of beta chain features in type 1 diabetes (dated by TCRdb to 2016 to 2019). General notes on the study: Mean age, gender distribution, total cell number and subset yield were not different between patients and healthy donors. The study compared TCRB repertoires of sorted circulating CD4+ T cell subsets between recently diagnosed type 1 diabetes patients and matched healthy donors. Regulatory and stem cell-like memory subsets were obtained from only 8 patients and about 8 healthy donors, while naive and central memory subsets were obtained from all 30 or so donors. Across all samples, approximately 98,000,000 sorted cells were examined, and cell number per subset correlated strongly with RNA yield.

Trimming takes 5 bases from V and 1 base from J, and the germline ends sit 11 bases apart. From the cysteine up to the phenylalanine, the CDR3 has a length of 14 residues. The only DNA kept is the CDR3, 42 bases in frame from the first base. CDR1 is given as SGHDN and CDR2 as FVKESK, both from the germline V gene. Summary of the overall study and its limitations: Sequencing cDNA rather than genomic DNA could over-represent highly expressing activated cells, although activation and CD3 levels did not differ between groups. Type 1 diabetes patients showed a moderate but significant shortening of TCRB CDR3 length in all four CD4+ subsets. Naive, central memory and regulatory TCRB repertoires appeared to be more alike among patients than among healthy donors. Fewer insertions and more nucleotide deletions at VDJ recombination sites were observed in patients with type 1 diabetes, implying thymic rearrangement abnormalities. PCR might favor shorter templates, but patient and control samples were amplified and corrected together, so any skew would affect both groups equally. Only small numbers of individuals were included in the HLA sub-analyses, which left unresolved whether HLA type had any influence on TCRB rearrangement.

Regarding this clone: The antigen it binds to is not known. Within one base of it there is no much larger clone, and no base qualities were kept.

The entire amount of isolated RNA was reverse transcribed using the High Capacity cDNA Reverse Transcription Kit, so the sequenced TCRB transcripts were expressed ones. Deep immunoSEQ sequencing was applied to naive, central memory and regulatory T cell samples, giving an average of roughly 3.6 million total reads per sample. Sorted cells were lysed in RLT buffer and RNA was extracted with DNase-treated RNeasy Micro or Mini kits, depending on cell number. Each cell subset was processed separately to prevent cross-contamination, with patient and healthy donor samples processed together. Using the immunoSEQ multiplex PCR, TCRB sequences were amplified from cDNA into 87-bp fragments spanning the CDR3 region. The amplicons were sequenced using the Illumina HiSeq platform. On the study's bioinformatics: Synthetic template baselines were used to correct PCR bias computationally, reads within Hamming distance 2 were collapsed, and singletons that could not be merged were discarded. Reads were aligned to IMGT to assign V, D and J genes, CDR3 length, and insertions or deletions at six rearrangement sites. Within each subset, clonotype counts were normalized to sorted cell number, after which true diversity and Gini coefficients were computed with the tcR R package. The overlap coefficient, calculated on TCRB nucleotide sequences, was used to measure repertoire sharing. Out-of-frame TCRB sequences from naive cells were analyzed as a proxy for the pre-selection repertoire. TCRdb's version of the immuneACCESS table is confined to in-frame rearrangements and falls short of the full clone set. An unresolved V gene accounts for under half of the shortfall where checked; the remainder is of unknown origin. V and J calls and clone size are copied from that table; D and trimming were computed from the DNA. This sample comprises over 650,000 clones, over 13% of them detected only once. The ten largest clones add up to just under 0.04% of the sample.

From each donor, a single peripheral blood sample of approximately 110 mL on average was drawn into heparinised tubes. Using a panel that included CD45RO, CCR7, CD25, CD127, CD95 and CD27, naive, central memory, regulatory and stem cell-like memory CD4+ T cells were sorted on a BD FACSAria II. All sorted populations exceeded 95% purity. PBMCs were isolated right away by Lymphoprep density gradient centrifugation and were stained directly, without culture. So that batch effects would be minimized, each experiment stained and sorted samples in pairs, pairing one healthy donor with one patient. The sequencing input was naive CD4+ T cells from blood. Taken with the paper, the label for cell subset or site translates to: true naive CD4+ T cells. The TCR sequence derives from a man aged 18 to 29 with type 1 diabetes. Recombination connected TRBV14 to TRBJ1-1; the D gene cannot be named for sure. The nucleotides are TGTGCCAGCAGCTTTTTGTCGGGGAACACTGAAGCTTTCTTT. Translation gives CASSFLSGNTEAFF.